The 21 T cell receptor beta chains listed next were all sequenced from one sample in a study of blood T cell repertoires in COVID-19. Sequenced by immunoSEQ multiplex PCR; TCRdb stores in-frame clones only, minus some. In the table there are 85,000 to 90,000 clones, over 80% of which are singletons. The sample comprised peripheral blood. These receptors all stem from a woman aged 80 or over with active or convalescent COVID-19.

The CDR3 protein is CAGGEGRGQPQHF. The CDR3 nucleotides read TGTGCCGGGGGAGAGGGGAGGGGTCAGCCCCAGCATTTT. This chain joins TRBV19 and TRBJ1-5; D may be TRBD1 (5 bases). Trimming removed 11 bases at V and 6 bases at J, with 17 bases between. Germline V gene sequence: CDR1 LNHDA, CDR2 SQIVND (reference sequence). The CDR3 is made up of 13 amino acids.

The chain combines TRBV9 with TRBJ1-5; possibly TRBD1 for D (6 bases). Germline CDR1 is SGDLS and CDR2 is YYNGEE. V lost 4 bases and J 1 base, leaving 21 bases between the germline ends. The CDR3 loop spans 18 amino acids. The CDR3 region is CASSPSVGATGSNQPQHF. DNA of the CDR3: TGTGCCAGCAGCCCCTCAGTAGGGGCCACAGGGAGCAATCAGCCCCAGCATTTT.

V is TRBV7-3 and J is TRBJ1-2; TRBD1 is a possible D gene (6 bases). CDR1 and CDR2 (germline): SGHTA, FQGTGA. Deletions cut 2 bases from V and 6 bases from J, with 19 bases between. There are 16 residues in the CDR3. The CDR3, as DNA: TGTGCCAGCAGCTTAGACGGACAGACCCTAACTAATGGCTACACCTTC. Its protein product is CASSLDGQTLTNGYTF.

This chain uses TRBV9 with TRBJ2-7, with D unclear. V was cut by 2 bases and J by 0 bases, with 6 bases left in between. Germline lookup yields CDR1 SGDLS and CDR2 YYNGEE. The CDR3 runs to 13 residues. CDR3 nucleotides: TGTGCCAGCAGCGTGGCACACTCCTACGAGCAGTACTTC. Amino acid sequence: CASSVAHSYEQYF.

The chain employs TRBV4-2 and TRBJ1-5; 8 bases are shared with TRBD1. Trimming cost V 4 bases and J 3 bases; bases outside gene matches: 5. Germline CDR1 is LGHNA and CDR2 is YNFKEQ. The CDR3 is 15 residues long. The chain's CDR3 is CASSRTGSSNQPQHF. The CDR3 bases are TGTGCCAGCAGCCGGACAGGGTCATCCAATCAGCCCCAGCATTTT.

V usage is TRBV7-3 and J usage is TRBJ2-1, with 13 bases lining up with TRBD2. J was trimmed by 5 bases and V by 0 bases; bases with no gene match: 1. CDR1 and CDR2 (germline): SGHTA, FQGTGA. The CDR3 runs to 16 residues. The CDR3 sequence is CASSLTGTSGNNEQFF. The CDR3 coding sequence is TGTGCCAGCAGCTTAACCGGGACTAGCGGGAACAATGAGCAGTTCTTC.

J is TRBJ2-7 and V is TRBV19; tentative D call: TRBD2 (5 bases). Trimming stripped 3 bases from V and 11 bases from J, with 11 bases between. CDR1 LNHDA and CDR2 SQIVND come from the germline V gene (reference sequence). This CDR3 spans 11 amino acids. The CDR3 sequence is CASSIEGVKYF. The CDR3 DNA is TGTGCCAGTAGTATTGAGGGAGTAAAGTACTTC.

In this sample, this clone turned up once. The chain carries TRBV3-1 (or the pseudogene TRBV3-2) and TRBJ2-5, with 9 bases aligning to TRBD2. The V and J ends lost 0 bases and 2 bases, in that order; junction bases with no gene match: 13. The germline CDR1 and CDR2 sequences are LGHDT and YNNKEL (reference sequence). This CDR3 region has 19 residues. In DNA, the CDR3 is TGTGCCAGCAGCCAAGATTTAGCGGGGGTCCCGGGGGGGCAAGAGACCCAGTACTTC. It translates to CASSQDLAGVPGGQETQYF.

The V call is TRBV12-3 or TRBV12-4, the J call TRBJ1-5, with D perhaps matching TRBD1 (6 bases). This CDR3 is built from 13 residues. The V and J ends lost 6 bases and 11 bases respectively, with 17 bases between them. The CDR3 protein is CASRYGKGQSQHF. The CDR3 nucleotides read TGTGCCAGCAGATATGGAAAAGGACAGTCCCAGCATTTT.

The chain links TRBV3-1 (or the pseudogene TRBV3-2) to TRBJ1-3; D is undetermined. The CDR3 runs 15 residues. The V gene lost 1 base and the J gene lost 3 bases, with 10 bases spanning the gap. Germline loops: CDR1 LGHDT, CDR2 YNNKEL (reference sequence). The CDR3 sequence is CASSQGVGGGNTIYF. In DNA, the CDR3 is TGTGCCAGCAGCCAAGGTGTTGGAGGTGGAAACACCATATATTTT.

The gene calls are TRBV29-1 and TRBJ2-5, with 12 nucleotides matching TRBD1. After removal of 6 bases from V and 5 bases from J, the junction contained 10 bases not matched to a gene. CDR1 SQVTM and CDR2 ANQGSEA come from the germline V gene. The CDR3 consists of 15 residues. The DNA for the CDR3 is TGCAGCGTCGTTCCGGGACAGGGGGCGAGGGAGACCCAGTACTTC. This gives the protein CSVVPGQGARETQYF. Full variable domain (remainder filled in from reference TRBV29-1 and TRBJ2-5): SAVISQKPSRDICQRGTSLTIQCQVDSQVTMMFWYRQQPGQSLTLIATANQGSEATYESGFVIDKFPISRPNLTFSTLTVSNMSPEDSSIYLCSVVPGQGARETQYFGPGTRLLVL.

This chain uses TRBV27 with TRBJ1-6; 8 bases match TRBD1. Germline-derived CDR1 and CDR2 are MNHEY and SMNVEV (reference sequence). The CDR3 length is 15 residues. V lost 6 bases, J lost 8 bases, and 9 bases stayed unmatched. The CDR3 bases are TGTGCCAGCAGCCAAGGACAGGGATTTGATTCACCCCTCCACTTT. Residues: CASSQGQGFDSPLHF.

About this clone: One end of the junction varies from germline; a read error may be responsible. CDR3 sequence (DNA): TGTGCTAGCAGCGCCGAGTTCTTGCAGAGGGTAGAGCAGTACTTC. Translation gives CASSAEFLQRVEQYF. The chain couples TRBV7-7 to TRBJ2-7; D possibly corresponds to TRBD2 (5 bases). Germline CDR1 reads SSHAT; CDR2 reads FNYEAQ (reference sequence). This CDR3 region has 15 residues.

This clone was observed a handful of times. The rearrangement joins TRBV28 to TRBJ2-3, with 10 positions matching TRBD2. Looked up from germline, CDR1 is MDHEN and CDR2 is SYDVKM. The CDR3 extends over 15 amino acids. Trimming removed 4 bases from V and 3 bases from J; junction bases left unmatched: 4. This CDR3 reads CASSSRAGGTDTQYF. Written as DNA, the CDR3 is TGTGCCAGCAGTTCACGAGCGGGAGGGACAGATACGCAGTATTTT.

The V and J genes are TRBV6-5 and TRBJ2-4; possibly TRBD1 for D (6 bases). The germline V and J ends were trimmed by 5 bases and 10 bases, with 18 bases remaining between them. Germline CDR1 is MNHEY and CDR2 is SVGAGI. The CDR3 sequence is 14 residues long. The chain's CDR3 is CASSPSKPQGIQYF. CDR3 in DNA: TGTGCCAGCAGTCCGTCCAAACCTCAGGGGATTCAGTACTTC.

This clone was recorded a few times. The genes are TRBV5-1 and TRBJ1-3; D unresolved. The V gene's germline CDR1 is SGHRS and CDR2 YFSETQ. V was shortened by 4 bases and J by 0 bases, with 8 bases between the two germline ends. The CDR3 sequence is 14 residues long. CDR3 DNA: TGCGCCAGCAGCCCACAGACCTCTGGAAACACCATATATTTT. Translating gives CASSPQTSGNTIYF.

V is TRBV7-2 and J is TRBJ2-5; D uncertain. Germline V gene data show CDR1 as SGHTA and CDR2 as FQGNSA. The V end was cut by 3 bases, the J end by 4 bases, with 6 bases between. CDR3 length equals 12 residues. CDR3 in DNA: TGTGCCAGCAGCTTTTTCGGAGAGACCCAGTACTTC. Translating it yields CASSFFGETQYF.

This chain uses TRBV28 with TRBJ2-2; D perhaps matches TRBD2 (6 bases). The CDR3 runs to 15 residues. The V and J ends lost 6 bases and 6 bases respectively, with 17 bases between them. The germline CDR1 and CDR2 sequences are MDHEN and SYDVKM. The CDR3 coding sequence is TGTGCCAGCAGATCCGGGGCTAGCGAGGCCGGGGAGCTGTTTTTT. It is translated as CASRSGASEAGELFF. The full variable domain, with the rest looked up from reference TRBV28 and TRBJ2-2, is DVKVTQSSRYLVKRTGEKVFLECVQDMDHENMFWYRQDPGLGLRLIYFSYDVKMKEKGDIPEGYSVSREKKERFSLILESASTNQTSMYLCASRSGASEAGELFFGEGSRLTVL.

The V gene is TRBV7-9, the J gene TRBJ2-1; D gene ambiguous. The germline V and J ends were trimmed by 5 bases and 7 bases, with 21 bases remaining between them. This CDR3 is 16 amino acids long. In germline, CDR1 is SEHNR, CDR2 FQNEAQ (reference sequence). The CDR3, as DNA: TGTGCCAGCAGCAACCAGCTAGGCCGGCCGGGTAATGAGCAGTTCTTC. Amino acid sequence: CASSNQLGRPGNEQFF.

This chain connects TRBV18 to TRBJ1-2; the D gene is possibly TRBD1 (6 bases). The length of the CDR3 is 17 residues. The germline gives CDR1 KGHSH, CDR2 LQKENI. Trimming removed 2 bases at V and 1 base at J, with 17 bases between. The CDR3 DNA reads as TGTGCCAGCTCACCAGCCTTTAGGACAGACTTTAACTATGGCTACACCTTC. Protein product: CASSPAFRTDFNYGYTF.

The chain joins TRBV9 to TRBJ1-2, with TRBD1 identical over 7 bases. V was pared by 4 bases and J by 5 bases, with 8 bases of the junction left unmatched. Looked up from germline, CDR1 is SGDLS and CDR2 is YYNGEE. There are 14 residues in the CDR3. CDR3 region: CASSFGQGVYGYTF. As DNA, the CDR3 is TGTGCCAGCAGCTTCGGCCAGGGGGTGTATGGCTACACCTTC.